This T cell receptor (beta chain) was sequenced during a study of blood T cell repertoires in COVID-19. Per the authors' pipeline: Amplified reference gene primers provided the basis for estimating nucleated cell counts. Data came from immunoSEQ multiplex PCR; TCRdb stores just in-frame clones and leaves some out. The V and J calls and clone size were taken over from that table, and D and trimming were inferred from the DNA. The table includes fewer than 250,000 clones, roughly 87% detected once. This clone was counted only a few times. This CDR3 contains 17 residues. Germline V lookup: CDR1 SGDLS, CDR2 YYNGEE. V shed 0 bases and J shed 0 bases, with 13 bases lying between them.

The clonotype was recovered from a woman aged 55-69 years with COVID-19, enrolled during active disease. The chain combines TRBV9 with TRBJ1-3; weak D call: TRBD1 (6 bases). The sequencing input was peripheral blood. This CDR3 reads CASSVDARGYSGNTIYF. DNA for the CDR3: TGTGCCAGCAGCGTAGACGCCAGGGGCTACTCTGGAAACACCATATATTTT.